This T cell receptor (beta chain) was sequenced during a study of T cells in Graves' hyperthyroidism and ophthalmopathy. Amplification targeted TCR beta CDR3 regions from RNA transcripts. The HTBI primer set drove a first-round RT-PCR of the TCR CDR3. TCRdb redid the calling of the multiplex PCR reads with MiXCR, one entry per CDR3 protein. The sample records approximately 480,000 distinct CDR3 sequences, less than 25% being singletons. Many counts were recorded for this clonotype. Trimming removed 6 bases from V and 7 bases from J, with 14 bases in between. The germline gives CDR1 WSHSY, CDR2 SAAADI. The CDR3 runs to 13 residues.

The material sequenced was blood. The chain joins TRBV10-2 to TRBJ2-3; D might be TRBD2 (6 bases). This receptor was identified in a man between 18 and 29 years old with Graves' hyperthyroidism. For the CDR3, the DNA is TGCGCCAGCAGCGGGGGTTCGAAGAATACGCAGTATTTT. Translating it yields CASSGGSKNTQYF.